These T cell receptor beta chains were read from a single sample in a study of shared clonotypes between healthy human individuals. Clones were sequenced by immunoSEQ multiplex PCR, and TCRdb holds only the in-frame ones, with some missing. The table includes approximately 2.5 million clones, roughly 93% detected once. The sample comprised naive CD4+ T cells from PBMCs. These TCRs come from a man younger than 35 in good health. Some clones in this sample may be carry-over from other donors' samples. Each CDR3 is given with its conserved first and last residue. The order of the fields is V gene, CDR3 protein.

V: TRBV6-5
CDR3: CASAGSSYEQYF

V: TRBV6-1
CDR3: CASIGLAYNEQFF

V: TRBV19
CDR3: CASSALAGEETQYF

V: TRBV5-4
CDR3: CASSIGTGEQFF

V: TRBV5-1
CDR3: CASNLGQGAHRTEAFF

V: TRBV5-1
CDR3: CASSLGYTSYNEQFF

V: TRBV7-2
CDR3: CASSRTLVAGELFF

V: TRBV2
CDR3: CASSGEQGGYEQYF

V: TRBV9
CDR3: CASSPQLTTYNEQFF

V: TRBV19
CDR3: CASSTPPGLAGVSSGANVLTF

V: TRBV2
CDR3: CASSEAPRRSEKLFF

V: TRBV7-3
CDR3: CASSSGLAGPRGDTQYF

V: TRBV27
CDR3: CASSPARSGFDTNEKLFF

V: TRBV9
CDR3: CASSGAANTEAFF

V: TRBV5-4
CDR3: CASSFPGGADTQYF

V: TRBV18
CDR3: CASSPQDRGLNTEAFF

V: TRBV28
CDR3: CASSTTGGNQPQHF

V: TRBV2
CDR3: CASSEGLYGYTF

V: TRBV6-1
CDR3: CASSEPLSTPEAFF

V: TRBV19
CDR3: CASSRSLVARDEQFF

V: TRBV2
CDR3: CASKGQGDMPLHF

V: TRBV5-1
CDR3: CASRLGLAYGYTF

V: TRBV25-1
CDR3: CASSRSGNQPQHF

V: TRBV21-1
CDR3: CASSTWRRGACEKLFF

V: TRBV7-3
CDR3: CASSLTRVLAGEGDEQFF

V: TRBV5-1
CDR3: CASSSEAGSSYEQYF

V: TRBV18
CDR3: CASSEGQGPYEQYF

V: TRBV5-4
CDR3: CASSLGQEYGYTF

V: TRBV5-1
CDR3: CASSLGGQGPHGNYGYTF

V: TRBV10-3
CDR3: CATKYMTGMEETQYF

V: TRBV7-3
CDR3: CASSLIGGINTGELFF

V: TRBV20-1
CDR3: CSARDRDQAFF

V: TRBV18
CDR3: CASSPGGNEQFF

V: TRBV14
CDR3: CASRQQVGNTIYF

V: TRBV29-1
CDR3: CSVSGTNSYEQYF

V: TRBV29-1
CDR3: CSAIAGGPYEQYF

V: TRBV6-1
CDR3: CASSEGAGFQPQHF

V: TRBV28
CDR3: CASSFWEGSYGYTF

V: TRBV6-5
CDR3: CASSRDRVVSKTQYF

V: TRBV11-2
CDR3: CASSSPPGNYEQYF

V: TRBV7-9
CDR3: CASSPPSGRAGTQYF

V: TRBV7-3
CDR3: CASSATRTSGGSYEQYF

V: TRBV9
CDR3: CASSSTSGPSTDTQYF

V: TRBV7-8
CDR3: CASSQALNNQPQHF

V: TRBV27
CDR3: CASSFRVGVEGLHYEQYF

V: TRBV5-1
CDR3: CASSLVGLGYEQYF